This T cell receptor beta chain was observed in a study of blood T cell repertoires in COVID-19 (dated by TCRdb to the early 2020s). Study-wide context: Samples covering the acute and convalescent phases of COVID-19 were provided by collaborators in the United States, Italy and Spain. The prospective study material was composed of cDNA or gDNA derived from T cells, B-cell-depleted T cells, or PBMCs. Subjects who had been exposed to COVID-19, were actively infected with it, or had recovered from it provided the deeply sampled blood TCRbeta repertoires that made up the dataset. The repertoires were made available in a free public database intended to serve as a resource for research on the immune response to SARS-CoV-2. Samples came from the ongoing ImmuneRACE study (first 160 participants) plus 1,254 subjects from 6 global collaborators. Sample metadata almost always included a de-identified subject ID, COVID-19 status, age in years and sex. Where HLA class I and class II types were available, the types were taken from metadata supplied by the sample provider, not from assay-based typing. Overall study results and their limits: Clinical and demographic metadata were provided uncurated, with the amount varying by source and participant.

TCRbeta CDR3 regions were amplified from genomic DNA by means of the immunoSEQ Assay, a bias-controlled multiplex PCR. In the paper's pipeline: Within the assay, amplification of reference gene primers was used to estimate how many nucleated cells each sample contained. To quantify the absolute abundance of each unique TCRbeta CDR3 rearrangement, sequence reads were collapsed and filtered. Productive Simpson clonality was computed per sample as the square root of Simpson's diversity index over productive rearrangements. This immuneACCESS table, as held by TCRdb, lists in-frame sequences with V and J called but not all clones. Of the missing ones, under half trace to an unresolved V gene in checked studies; the others have no known cause. V, J and clone size are those of that table, while D and trimming were read from the DNA. Within this sample are around 170,000 clones, with more than 80% of them counted one time only. The top ten constitute over 9.5% of the sample.

Participants in the prospective study were enrolled through a virtual design, were aged roughly 18 to 100 years, and lived in under 25 United States geographic areas. In the prospective study, cohorts were assigned on the basis of participant-reported clinical history obtained from a screening survey and a study questionnaire. Recovered participants in ImmuneRACE Cohort 3 were defined as having two consecutive negative NP/OP PCR tests, clearance from a healthcare professional, or resolution of symptoms. Mobile phlebotomists in the prospective study collected whole blood, serum and a nasopharyngeal or oropharyngeal swab from every participant. Additional blood draws and questionnaires over a 2-month period could optionally be provided by prospective study participants. Blood samples from the prospective study were shipped frozen or at room temperature prior to DNA extraction. In the germline V gene (reference sequence), CDR1 corresponds to SGHKS and CDR2 to YYEKEE. The CDR3 numbers 17 residues from cysteine through phenylalanine. Only CDR3 DNA remains: 51 bases, in frame from the first base. Germline trimming amounts to 0 bases on V and 3 bases on J, with 6 as the count of junction bases outside the gene matches.

As for this clone: This receptor's antigen is unknown. No per-base quality is available; no much larger clone lies one base away.

Recombination connected TRBV5-5 to TRBJ1-6, with TRBD1 identical over 7 junction bases. The receptor's source is a man aged 50 to 60 who had recovered from COVID-19. The material sequenced was PBMCs or T cells enriched from blood (not recorded which). The CDR3 has the sequence CASSLEGQDFYNSPLHF. The DNA reads as follows: TGTGCCAGCAGCTTGGAAGGACAGGACTTCTATAATTCACCCCTCCACTTT.